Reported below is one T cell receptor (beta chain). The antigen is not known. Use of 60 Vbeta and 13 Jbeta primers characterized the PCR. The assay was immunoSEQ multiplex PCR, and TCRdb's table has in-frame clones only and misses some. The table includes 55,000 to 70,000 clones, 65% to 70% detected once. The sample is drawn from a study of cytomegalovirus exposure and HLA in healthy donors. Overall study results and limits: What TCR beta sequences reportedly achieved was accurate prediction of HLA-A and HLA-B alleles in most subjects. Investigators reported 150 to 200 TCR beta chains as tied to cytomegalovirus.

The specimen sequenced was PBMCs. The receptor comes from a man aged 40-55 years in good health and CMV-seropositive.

This CDR3 is CASSGSRGVDYGYTF. The CDR3 coding sequence is TGTGCCAGTAGCGGGTCCAGGGGAGTTGACTATGGCTACACCTTC. This sequence joins TRBV19 and TRBJ1-2, with TRBD1 as a possible D gene (6 bases). This CDR3 has 15 amino acids. Per germline, CDR1 LNHDA and CDR2 SQIVND (reference sequence). V lost 6 bases and J lost 3, with 17 bases in between.